Here is one T cell receptor beta chain with its context. The data belong to a study of blood T cell repertoires in COVID-19. Whole-study context: COVID-19 samples collected from the United States, Italy and Spain covered acute and convalescent phases. The analysed material was cDNA or gDNA that came from T cells, B-cell-depleted T cells, or PBMCs.

V lost 6 bases, J lost 2 bases, and 3 bases stayed unmatched. Germline V gene lookup returns CDR1 ENHRY and CDR2 SYGVKD. CDR3 size: 14 residues. Data came from immunoSEQ multiplex PCR; TCRdb stores just in-frame clones and leaves some out. The sample contains hundreds of thousands of clones, roughly 80% of which appear only once. The V gene is TRBV10-3, the J gene TRBJ2-1; TRBD2 matches 8 bases. The TCR sequence derives from a woman aged 80 or older with active or convalescent COVID-19. Sequenced input: peripheral blood. The CDR3 spells CAISSSGPYNEQFF. DNA of the CDR3: TGTGCCATCAGCTCTAGCGGGCCCTACAATGAGCAGTTCTTC.